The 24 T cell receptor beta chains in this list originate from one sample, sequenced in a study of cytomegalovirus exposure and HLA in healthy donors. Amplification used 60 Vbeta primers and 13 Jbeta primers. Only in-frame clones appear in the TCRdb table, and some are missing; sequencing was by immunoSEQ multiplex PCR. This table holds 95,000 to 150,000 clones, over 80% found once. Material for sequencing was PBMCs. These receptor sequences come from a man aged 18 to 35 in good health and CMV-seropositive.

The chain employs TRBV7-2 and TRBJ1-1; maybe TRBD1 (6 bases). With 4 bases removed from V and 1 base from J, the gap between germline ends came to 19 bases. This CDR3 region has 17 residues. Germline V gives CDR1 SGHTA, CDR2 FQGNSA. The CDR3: CASSYLTGTRGNTEAFF. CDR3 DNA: TGTGCCAGCAGCTACCTCACAGGGACGAGGGGGAACACTGAAGCTTTCTTT.

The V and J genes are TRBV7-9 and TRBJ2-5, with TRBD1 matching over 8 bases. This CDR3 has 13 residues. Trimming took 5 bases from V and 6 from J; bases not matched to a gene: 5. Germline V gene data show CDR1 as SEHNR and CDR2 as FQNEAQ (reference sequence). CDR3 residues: CASSMTGVQTQYF. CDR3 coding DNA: TGTGCCAGCAGCATGACAGGGGTGCAGACCCAGTACTTC.

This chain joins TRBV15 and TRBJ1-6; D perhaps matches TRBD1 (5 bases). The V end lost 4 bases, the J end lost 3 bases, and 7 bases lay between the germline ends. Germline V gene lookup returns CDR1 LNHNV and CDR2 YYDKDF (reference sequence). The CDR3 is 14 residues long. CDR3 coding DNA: TGTGCCACCAGCACAGGGTTCTATAATTCACCCCTCCACTTT. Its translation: CATSTGFYNSPLHF. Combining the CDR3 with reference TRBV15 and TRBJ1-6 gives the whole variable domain DAMVIQNPRYQVTQFGKPVTLSCSQTLNHNVMYWYQQKSSQAPKLLFHYYDKDFNNEADTPDNFQSRRPNTSFCFLDIRSPGLGDTAMYLCATSTGFYNSPLHFGNGTRLTVT.

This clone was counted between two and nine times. The CDR3 sequence is CASSQESRQNTEAFF. DNA for the CDR3: TGCGCCAGCAGCCAAGAATCCAGGCAGAACACTGAAGCTTTCTTT. The chain recombines TRBV4-1 with TRBJ1-1; D ambiguous. CDR1 and CDR2 from the germline V gene are MGHRA and YSYEKL. This CDR3 has 15 amino acids. Trimming removed 0 bases from V and 1 base from J, with 9 bases in between.

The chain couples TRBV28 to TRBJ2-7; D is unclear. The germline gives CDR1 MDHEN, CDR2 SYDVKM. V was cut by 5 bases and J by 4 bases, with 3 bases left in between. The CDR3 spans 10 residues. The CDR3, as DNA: TGTGCCAGCAGTGCGTACGAGCAGTACTTC. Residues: CASSAYEQYF.

The DNA for the CDR3 is TGTGCCACCAGTGGACTGATGGGGGGTGGCTACACCTTC. Protein sequence: CATSGLMGGGYTF. This chain connects TRBV15 to TRBJ1-2; a weak D match, TRBD1 (5 bases). Germline V lookup: CDR1 LNHNV, CDR2 YYDKDF (reference sequence). V was trimmed by 6 bases and J by 7 bases, leaving 15 bases between them. This CDR3 has 13 residues.

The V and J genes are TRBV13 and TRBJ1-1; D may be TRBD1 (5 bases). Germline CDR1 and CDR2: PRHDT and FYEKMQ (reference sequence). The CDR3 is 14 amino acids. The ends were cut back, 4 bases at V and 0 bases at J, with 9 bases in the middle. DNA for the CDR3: TGTGCCAGCAGCTCGGGACTCTTGAACACTGAAGCTTTCTTT. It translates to CASSSGLLNTEAFF.

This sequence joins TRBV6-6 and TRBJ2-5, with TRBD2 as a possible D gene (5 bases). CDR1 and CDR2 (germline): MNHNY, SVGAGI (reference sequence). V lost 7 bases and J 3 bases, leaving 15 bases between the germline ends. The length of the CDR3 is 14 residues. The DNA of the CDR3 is TGTGCCAGCACCTCGCAACGGCGGGAAGAGACCCAGTACTTC. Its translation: CASTSQRREETQYF.

The CDR3 reads CASSHTGGESTEAFF. DNA of the CDR3: TGTGCCAGCAGCCACACGGGGGGGGAAAGCACTGAAGCTTTCTTT. This chain uses TRBV9 with TRBJ1-1; weak D call: TRBD1 (5 bases). The germline V gene encodes CDR1 SGDLS and CDR2 YYNGEE. Trimming cost V 4 bases and J 4 bases, with 17 bases left between them. The CDR3 consists of 15 residues. Based on the CDR3 plus reference TRBV9 and TRBJ1-1, the full variable domain is DSGVTQTPKHLITATGQRVTLRCSPRSGDLSVYWYQQSLDQGLQFLIQYYNGEERAKGNILERFSAQQFPDLHSELNLSSLELGDSALYFCASSHTGGESTEAFFGQGTRLTVV.

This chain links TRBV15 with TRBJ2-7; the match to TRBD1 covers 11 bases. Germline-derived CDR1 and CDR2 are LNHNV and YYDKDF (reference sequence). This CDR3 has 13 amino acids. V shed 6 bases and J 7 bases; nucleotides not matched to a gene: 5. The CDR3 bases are TGTGCCACCAGGCTCGGGACAGGGGGTGAGCAGTACTTC. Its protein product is CATRLGTGGEQYF.

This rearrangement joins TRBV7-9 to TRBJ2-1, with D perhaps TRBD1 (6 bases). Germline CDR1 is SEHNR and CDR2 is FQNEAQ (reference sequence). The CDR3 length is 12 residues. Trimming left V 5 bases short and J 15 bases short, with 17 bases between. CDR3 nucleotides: TGTGCCAGCAGCCTGGACCGGGACATAAGGTTCTTC. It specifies CASSLDRDIRFF.

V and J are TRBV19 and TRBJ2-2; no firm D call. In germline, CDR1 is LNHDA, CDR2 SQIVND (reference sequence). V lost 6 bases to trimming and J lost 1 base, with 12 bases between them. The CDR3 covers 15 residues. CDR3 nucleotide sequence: TGTGCCAGTAGCGGAGTGGCAAGGAACACCGGGGAGCTGTTTTTT. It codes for CASSGVARNTGELFF.

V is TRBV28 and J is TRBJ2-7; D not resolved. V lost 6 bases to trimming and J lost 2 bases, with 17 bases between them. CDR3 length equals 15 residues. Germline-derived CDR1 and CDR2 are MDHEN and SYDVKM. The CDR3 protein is CASRLHEVPTYEQYF. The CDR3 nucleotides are TGTGCCAGCAGGCTACATGAGGTTCCGACCTACGAGCAGTACTTC.

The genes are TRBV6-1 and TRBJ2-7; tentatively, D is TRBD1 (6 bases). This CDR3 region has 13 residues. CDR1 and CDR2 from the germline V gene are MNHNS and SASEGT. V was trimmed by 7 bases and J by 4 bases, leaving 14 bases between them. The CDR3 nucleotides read TGTGCCAGCAATCGACAGGAATTATACGAGCAGTACTTC. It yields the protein CASNRQELYEQYF.

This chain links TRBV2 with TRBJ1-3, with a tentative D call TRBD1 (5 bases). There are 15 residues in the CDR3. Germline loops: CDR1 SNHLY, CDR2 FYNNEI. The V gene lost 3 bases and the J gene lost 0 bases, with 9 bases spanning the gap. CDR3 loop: CASSDQGVSGNTIYF. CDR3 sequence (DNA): TGTGCCAGCAGTGACCAGGGCGTCTCTGGAAACACCATATATTTT.

DNA of the CDR3: TGTGCCTGGAGTTCCCAGGGGTCCGGACAAGAGACCCAGTACTTC. It codes for CAWSSQGSGQETQYF. The chain couples TRBV30 to TRBJ2-5; D is perhaps TRBD1 (6 bases). Germline loops: CDR1 GTSNPN, CDR2 SVGIG (reference sequence). Trimming took 2 bases from V and 2 from J, leaving 15 bases between them. This CDR3 is built from 15 residues.

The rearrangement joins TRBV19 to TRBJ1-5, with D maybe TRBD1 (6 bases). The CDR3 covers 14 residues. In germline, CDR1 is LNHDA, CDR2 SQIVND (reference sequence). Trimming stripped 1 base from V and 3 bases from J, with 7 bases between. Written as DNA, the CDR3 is TGTGCCAGTAGTATAGGACAGGTCAATCAGCCCCAGCATTTT. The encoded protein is CASSIGQVNQPQHF.

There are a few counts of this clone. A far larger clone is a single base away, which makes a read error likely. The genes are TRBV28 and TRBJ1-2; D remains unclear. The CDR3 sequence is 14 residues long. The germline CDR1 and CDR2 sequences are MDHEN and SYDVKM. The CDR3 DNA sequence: TGTGCCAGCACTTTATTCCCAGGAAACTATGGCTACACCTTC. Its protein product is CASTLFPGNYGYTF.

The chain's CDR3 is CASRTHWGGAYNEQFF. In nucleotides, the CDR3 is TGTGCCAGCAGAACCCATTGGGGGGGGGCCTACAATGAGCAGTTCTTC. V usage is TRBV6-7 and J usage is TRBJ2-1; 7 positions match TRBD2. TRBV6-7 is filed as an ORF, its function uncertain. The trim removed 6 bases at V and 2 bases at J, leaving 10 bases unmatched. CDR3 length: 16 amino acids.

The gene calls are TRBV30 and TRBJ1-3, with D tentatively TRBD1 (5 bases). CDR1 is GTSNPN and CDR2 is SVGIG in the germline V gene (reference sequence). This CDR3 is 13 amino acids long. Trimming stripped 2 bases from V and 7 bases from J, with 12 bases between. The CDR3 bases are TGTGCCTGGAGTAGCTTCGGGGGGAACACCATATATTTT. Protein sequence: CAWSSFGGNTIYF.

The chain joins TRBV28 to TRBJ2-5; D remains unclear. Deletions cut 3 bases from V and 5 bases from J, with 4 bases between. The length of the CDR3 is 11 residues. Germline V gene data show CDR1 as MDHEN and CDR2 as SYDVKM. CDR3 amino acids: CASSFRETQYF. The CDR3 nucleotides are TGTGCCAGCAGTTTTCGGGAGACCCAGTACTTC. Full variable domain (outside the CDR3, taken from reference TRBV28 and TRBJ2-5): DVKVTQSSRYLVKRTGEKVFLECVQDMDHENMFWYRQDPGLGLRLIYFSYDVKMKEKGDIPEGYSVSREKKERFSLILESASTNQTSMYLCASSFRETQYFGPGTRLLVL.

DNA for the CDR3: TGTGCCAGCAGCCAAGATTGGGGGCCGGCAGACACTGAAGCTTTCTTT. Translating gives CASSQDWGPADTEAFF. The chain uses TRBV14 and TRBJ1-1; D might be TRBD1 (6 bases). Trimming shortened V by 0 bases and J by 3 bases, and 14 bases separated the two germline ends. CDR3 length equals 16 residues. Per germline, CDR1 SGHDN and CDR2 FVKESK.

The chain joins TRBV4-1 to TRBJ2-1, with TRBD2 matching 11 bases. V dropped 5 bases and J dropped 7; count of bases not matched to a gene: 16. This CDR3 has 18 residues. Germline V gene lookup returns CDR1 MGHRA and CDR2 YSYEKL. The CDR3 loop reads CASSDTSGGLVKHNEQFF. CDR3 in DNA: TGCGCCAGCAGCGACACTAGCGGGGGCCTCGTTAAGCATAATGAGCAGTTCTTC.

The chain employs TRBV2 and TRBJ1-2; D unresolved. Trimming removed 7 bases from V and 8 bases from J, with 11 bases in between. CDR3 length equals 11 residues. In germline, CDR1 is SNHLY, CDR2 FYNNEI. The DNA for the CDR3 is TGTGCCAGCAATGGGGAGAAGGGCTACACCTTC. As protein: CASNGEKGYTF.